What follows are 25 T cell receptor beta chains derived from one specimen sequenced in a study of shared clonotypes between healthy human individuals. Some clones are missing from TCRdb's copy, which holds only in-frame ones; the method was immunoSEQ multiplex PCR. Of approximately 720,000 clones in the sample, roughly 78% were seen once. Sample: memory CD4+ T cells sorted from blood. Subset denoted: CD45RA-negative fraction. Every receptor here comes from a woman under 40 in good health.

The V and J genes are TRBV7-9 and TRBJ2-7, with D perhaps assigned TRBD1 or TRBD2 (5 bases each). The CDR3 length is 14 residues. V gave up 5 bases and J gave up 2 bases, with 13 bases separating them. The germline gives CDR1 SEHNR, CDR2 FQNEAQ (reference sequence). CDR3 sequence reads: CASSGTRSTYEQYF. In DNA form, the CDR3 reads TGTGCCAGCAGCGGGACGCGGAGCACCTACGAGCAGTACTTC.

This chain links TRBV10-3 with TRBJ2-7; D tentatively reads TRBD1 or TRBD2 (5 bases each). CDR3 length: 14 amino acids. CDR1 is ENHRY and CDR2 is SYGVKD in the germline V gene. Between the trimmed V and J ends, which lost 10 bases and 5 bases, there was a span of 21 bases. The CDR3 bases are TGTGCCACCCGGGGCCCAGACCGACGCGACGAGCAGTACTTC. As protein: CATRGPDRRDEQYF.

The chain combines TRBV18 with TRBJ1-4, with no clear D. Germline V gives CDR1 KGHSH, CDR2 LQKENI. The CDR3 has 13 residues. The V and J ends lost 3 bases and 3 bases respectively, with 5 bases between them. CDR3: CASSPESNEKLFF. The CDR3, as DNA: TGTGCCAGCTCACCGGAGTCTAATGAAAAACTGTTTTTT.

This clone has just a few counts. The chain has TRBV27 and TRBJ2-7, with D possibly matching TRBD1 (6 bases). The V gene lost 3 bases and the J gene lost 2 bases, with 17 bases spanning the gap. The CDR3 has 16 residues. Germline CDR1 MNHEY, CDR2 SMNVEV (reference sequence). This chain's CDR3 is CASSLDSHTSPYEQYF. DNA for the CDR3: TGTGCCAGCAGTTTGGACAGCCACACCAGTCCCTACGAGCAGTACTTC.

This clone was observed a few times. The J gene is TRBJ1-3, the V gene TRBV5-5; D is possibly TRBD1 (5 bases). CDR1 is SGHKS, CDR2 YYEKEE, per germline (reference sequence). The germline V and J ends were trimmed by 0 bases and 0 bases, with 7 bases remaining between them. The CDR3 runs to 15 residues. CDR3 residues: CASSLEGTSGNTIYF. The CDR3 bases are TGTGCCAGCAGCTTGGAGGGGACCTCTGGAAACACCATATATTTT.

The rearrangement uses TRBV4-1 and TRBJ2-4; TRBD1 is a possible D gene (6 bases). Trimming pared 3 bases from V and 0 bases from J, leaving 9 bases between. The germline CDR1 and CDR2 sequences are MGHRA and YSYEKL. The CDR3 sequence is 15 residues long. CDR3 DNA: TGCGCCAGCAGCCACCAGGGGCTAGCCAAAAACATTCAGTACTTC. Its translation: CASSHQGLAKNIQYF.

This clone is a singleton in its sample. The chain employs TRBV28 and TRBJ2-7; 10 bases agree with TRBD1. Per germline, CDR1 MDHEN and CDR2 SYDVKM. The CDR3 runs 12 residues. CDR3 sequence: CASRSSGTGVIV. CDR3 coding DNA: TGTGCCAGCAGATCTTCCGGGACAGGGGTGATTGTC.

This chain connects TRBV4-1 to TRBJ1-5; a weak D match, TRBD1 (5 bases). V dropped 1 base and J dropped 0 bases, with 19 bases sitting between them. CDR3 length: 19 amino acids. The germline CDR1 and CDR2 sequences are MGHRA and YSYEKL. CDR3 DNA sequence: TGCGCCAGCAGCCAAGGAATGCAGGGTGACAAATATAGCAATCAGCCCCAGCATTTT. Protein: CASSQGMQGDKYSNQPQHF.

The V and J genes are TRBV20-1 and TRBJ1-2, with D hard to call. This CDR3 is built from 9 residues. V shed 1 base and J shed 14 bases, with 8 bases lying between them. CDR1 and CDR2 (germline): DFQATT, SNEGSKA (reference sequence). The CDR3 sequence is CSARGGPTF. The CDR3 nucleotides read TGCAGTGCTAGAGGTGGCCCGACCTTC.

V usage is TRBV5-1 and J usage is TRBJ1-4; possible D gene TRBD1, 5 bases. The CDR3 runs 14 residues. V was cut by 0 bases and J by 6 bases, with 9 bases left in between. CDR1 and CDR2 (germline): SGHRS, YFSETQ. The CDR3 here is CASSLEQGHEKLFF. DNA for the CDR3: TGCGCCAGCAGCTTGGAGCAGGGTCATGAAAAACTGTTTTTT.

About this clone itself: At the DNA level, this CDR3 is encoded by other sequences in the same sample as well. The chain couples TRBV5-1 to TRBJ2-3, with D possibly being TRBD1 (6 bases). V was shortened by 0 bases and J by 2 bases, with 13 bases between the two germline ends. The CDR3 loop spans 16 amino acids. Germline assignment: CDR1 SGHRS and CDR2 YFSETQ. The CDR3 loop reads CASSLEGRGDTDTQYF. In DNA form, the CDR3 reads TGCGCCAGCAGCTTGGAGGGCAGGGGAGACACAGATACGCAGTATTTT. Drawing the rest from reference TRBV5-1 and TRBJ2-3, the complete variable domain is KAGVTQTPRYLIKTRGQQVTLSCSPISGHRSVSWYQQTPGQGLQFLFEYFSETQRNKGNFPGRFSGRQFSNSRSEMNVSTLELGDSALYLCASSLEGRGDTDTQYFGPGTRLTVL.

The genes are TRBV28 and TRBJ1-2, with D uncertain. Trimming took off 3 bases at V and 1 base at J, with 9 bases between the two ends. The CDR3 is made up of 14 amino acids. The germline V gene has CDR1 MDHEN and CDR2 SYDVKM. The CDR3, as DNA: TGTGCCAGCAGTTTGGCAGACCTTAACTATGGCTACACCTTC. Translated: CASSLADLNYGYTF.

This chain links TRBV7-6 with TRBJ1-2; TRBD1 is a possible D gene (5 bases). Germline CDR1 SGHVS, CDR2 FNYEAQ. The CDR3 totals 13 residues. V was cut by 1 base and J by 8 bases, with 11 bases left in between. The CDR3 region has the DNA TGTGCCAGCAGCTTAGGGCAGGGAAGGGGCTACACCTTC. It yields the protein CASSLGQGRGYTF.

CDR3 nucleotides: TGCGCCAGCAGCTCGACCGGGACAGGGCAAGAGACCCAGTACTTC. Its protein product is CASSSTGTGQETQYF. The chain is built from TRBV5-1 and TRBJ2-5, with 9 positions matching TRBD1. Germline trimming cut 3 bases from V and 2 bases from J; bases unmatched to any gene: 5. This CDR3 has 15 amino acids. Per germline, CDR1 SGHRS and CDR2 YFSETQ.

A few counts support this clone. CDR3 in amino acids: CASSASGFGYTF. The CDR3 coding sequence is TGCGCCAGCAGCGCGTCAGGGTTTGGCTACACCTTC. V gene TRBV5-1 combines with J gene TRBJ1-2, with a weak D call TRBD1 (5 bases). Germline assignment: CDR1 SGHRS and CDR2 YFSETQ. This CDR3 is built from 12 residues. Trimming cost V 4 bases and J 7 bases, with 11 bases left between them.

The rearrangement links TRBV27 to TRBJ2-1, with 9 positions matching TRBD2. V lost 6 bases to trimming and J lost 8 bases; unmatched junction nucleotides: 14. Germline V gene sequence: CDR1 MNHEY, CDR2 SMNVEV (reference sequence). The CDR3 covers 16 residues. The CDR3 nucleotides are TGTGCCAGCAGCCCCCTCTTCGCTAGCGGGAACCATGAGCAGTTCTTC. Translated, it gives CASSPLFASGNHEQFF.

Regarding this clone: At the DNA level, this CDR3 is encoded by other sequences in the same sample as well. The chain employs TRBV5-1 and TRBJ2-7, with a weak D call TRBD1 (6 bases). Looked up from germline, CDR1 is SGHRS and CDR2 is YFSETQ. The CDR3 loop spans 15 amino acids. The V and J ends lost 0 bases and 1 base respectively, with 11 bases between them. The CDR3 DNA follows: TGCGCCAGCAGCTTGGACAGGGCGTTTTCCTACGAGCAGTACTTC. The encoded protein is CASSLDRAFSYEQYF.

The gene calls are TRBV30 and TRBJ2-7; TRBD2 matches 8 bases. Germline loops: CDR1 GTSNPN, CDR2 SVGIG (reference sequence). Trimming took 3 bases from V and 4 from J; bases not matched to a gene: 2. The CDR3 extends over 12 amino acids. CDR3 coding DNA: TGTGCCTGGAGGGGCGGGGGGTACGAGCAGTACTTC. This encodes CAWRGGGYEQYF.

This clone was seen a handful of times. V gene TRBV5-8 combines with J gene TRBJ2-7; TRBD2 agrees at 10 bases. With 4 bases clipped from V and 7 bases from J, the junction kept 11 bases outside the gene matches. Per germline, CDR1 SGHTS and CDR2 YDEGEE. This CDR3 spans 15 amino acids. Written as DNA, the CDR3 is TGTGCCAGCAGCCAAGATCACGGGACTAGCGATGAGCAGTACTTC. Translated: CASSQDHGTSDEQYF.

The table lists this clone with a count of one. The V and J genes are TRBV9 and TRBJ2-2, with TRBD2 matching over 8 bases. The CDR3 has 16 amino acids. The J segment lost 5 bases and the V segment lost 0 bases, leaving 6 bases of the junction unmatched. Germline V gene lookup returns CDR1 SGDLS and CDR2 YYNGEE. The CDR3, as DNA: TGTGCCAGCAGCGTAGCCGGGAGGGCCACGACCGGGGAGCTGTTTTTT. It is translated as CASSVAGRATTGELFF.

The chain couples TRBV13 to TRBJ1-1; the match to TRBD1 covers 11 bases. V trimming: 4 bases; J trimming: 5 bases; junction bases outside the gene matches: 6. In germline, CDR1 is PRHDT, CDR2 FYEKMQ (reference sequence). This CDR3 spans 15 amino acids. The DNA of the CDR3 is TGTGCCAGCAGCTCCGGACAGGGGGCACGGACTGAAGCTTTCTTT. Translating gives CASSSGQGARTEAFF.

The V and J genes are TRBV28 and TRBJ2-7; D gene ambiguous. CDR1 and CDR2 from the germline V gene are MDHEN and SYDVKM. V lost 10 bases and J lost 3, with 19 bases in between. CDR3 size: 14 residues. The CDR3 region is CATKTGSPNYEQYF. CDR3 DNA sequence: TGTGCCACGAAGACCGGGTCCCCAAACTACGAGCAGTACTTC.

This clone was seen once. The chain employs TRBV5-8 and TRBJ1-1; 7 nucleotides match TRBD1. The CDR3 loop spans 14 amino acids. The V segment lost 4 bases and the J segment 10 bases; nucleotides outside the gene matches: 13. CDR1 and CDR2 (germline): SGHTS, YDEGEE. DNA for the CDR3: TGTGCCAGCAGCGGCGGGACAGTCAAGGGTCGAGCTTTCTTT. Residues: CASSGGTVKGRAFF.

The genes are TRBV7-2 and TRBJ2-2; 13 bases align to TRBD2. Trimming took 6 bases from V and 5 from J; bases not matched to a gene: 9. Germline V gene sequence: CDR1 SGHTA, CDR2 FQGNSA. This CDR3 is 17 amino acids long. Here the CDR3 DNA reads TGTGCCAGCAGTTTCCGGACTAGCGGGAGAAGGACCGGGGAGCTGTTTTTT. Translation gives CASSFRTSGRRTGELFF.

V is TRBV4-2 and J is TRBJ2-6; D tentatively fits TRBD1 or TRBD2 (6 bases each). V was shortened by 0 bases and J by 1 base, with 13 bases between the two germline ends. This CDR3 comprises 18 residues. The germline gives CDR1 LGHNA, CDR2 YNFKEQ. The CDR3 region is CASSQEGGRASGANVLTF. The CDR3 DNA sequence: TGTGCCAGCAGCCAAGAGGGGGGCAGGGCATCTGGGGCCAACGTCCTGACTTTC.